This entry concerns a single TCR beta chain. The antigen remains undetermined. Every immunoSEQ plate was one replicate of a subset's evenly spread DNA. Here immunoSEQ multiplex PCR was the method, and the copy in TCRdb shows in-frame clones only, minus some. The sample contains about 1.1 million clones, about 80% of which appear only once. The CDR3 runs 15 residues. Trimming removed 0 bases from V and 7 bases from J, with 15 bases in between. Germline CDR1 and CDR2: SEHNR and FQNEAQ (reference sequence). The source of the sample is a study of shared clonotypes between healthy human individuals. Study conclusions and caveats: Clonotype sharing across donors was expected to vary with sequencing depth.

The chain links TRBV7-9 to TRBJ2-5; D may be TRBD1 (6 bases). Specimen: memory CD4+ T cells from PBMCs. The subset is: CD45RA-negative fraction. This clonotype was sampled from a man in his late teens or twenties in good health. Some clones in this sample may be carry-over from other donors' samples. In nucleotides, the CDR3 is TGTGCCAGCAGCTTAGCTGGACAGACTTCGGGGACCCAGTACTTC. It translates to CASSLAGQTSGTQYF.